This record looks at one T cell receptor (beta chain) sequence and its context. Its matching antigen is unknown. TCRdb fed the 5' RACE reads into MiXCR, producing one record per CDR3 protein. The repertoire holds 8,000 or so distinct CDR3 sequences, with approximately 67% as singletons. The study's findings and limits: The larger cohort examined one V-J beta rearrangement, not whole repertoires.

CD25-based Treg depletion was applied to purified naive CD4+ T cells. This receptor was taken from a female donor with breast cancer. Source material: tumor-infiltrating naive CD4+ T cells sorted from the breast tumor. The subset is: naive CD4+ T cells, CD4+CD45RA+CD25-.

In DNA form, the CDR3 reads TGCGCCAGCAGCTTGAGTCCCGAGTATGGAGAGCAGTACTTC. Amino acids: CASSLSPEYGEQYF. The chain has TRBV5-1 and TRBJ2-7; D is uncertain. Per germline, CDR1 SGHRS and CDR2 YFSETQ. This CDR3 is built from 14 residues. The V gene lost 1 base and the J gene lost 7 bases, with 15 bases spanning the gap.